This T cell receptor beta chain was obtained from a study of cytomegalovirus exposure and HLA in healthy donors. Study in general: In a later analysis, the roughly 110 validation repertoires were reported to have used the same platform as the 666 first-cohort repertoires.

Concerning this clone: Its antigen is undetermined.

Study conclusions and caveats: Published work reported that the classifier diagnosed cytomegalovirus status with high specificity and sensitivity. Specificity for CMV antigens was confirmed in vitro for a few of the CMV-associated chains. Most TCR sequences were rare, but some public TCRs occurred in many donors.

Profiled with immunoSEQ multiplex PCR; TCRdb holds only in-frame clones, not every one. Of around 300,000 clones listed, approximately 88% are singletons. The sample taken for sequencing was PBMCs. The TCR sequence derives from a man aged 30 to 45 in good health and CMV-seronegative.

CDR3 coding DNA: TGTGCCAGCAGTTTCGATGGGACAGGGAAAACCTACGAGCAGTACTTC. Residues: CASSFDGTGKTYEQYF. The chain has TRBV6-6 and TRBJ2-7; 9 bases align to TRBD1. The germline CDR1 and CDR2 sequences are MNHNY and SVGAGI (reference sequence). V shed 4 bases, J shed 2 bases, and the junction held 9 bases outside the gene matches. CDR3 length equals 16 residues.